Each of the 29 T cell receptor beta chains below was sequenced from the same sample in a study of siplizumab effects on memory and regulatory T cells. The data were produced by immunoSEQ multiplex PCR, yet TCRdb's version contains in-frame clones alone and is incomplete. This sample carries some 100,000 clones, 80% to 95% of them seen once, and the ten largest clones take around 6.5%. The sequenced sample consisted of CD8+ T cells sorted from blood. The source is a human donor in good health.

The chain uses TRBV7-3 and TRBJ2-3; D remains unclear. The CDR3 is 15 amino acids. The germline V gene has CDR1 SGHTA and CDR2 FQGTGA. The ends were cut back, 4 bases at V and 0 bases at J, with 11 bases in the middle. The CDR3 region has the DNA TGTGCCAGCAGCTCCCTTGGTATGAGCACAGATACGCAGTATTTT. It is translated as CASSSLGMSTDTQYF.

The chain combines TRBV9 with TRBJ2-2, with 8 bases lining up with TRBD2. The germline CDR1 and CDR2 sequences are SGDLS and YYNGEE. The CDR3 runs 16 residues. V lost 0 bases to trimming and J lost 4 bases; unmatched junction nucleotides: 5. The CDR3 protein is CASSVASSGVTGELFF. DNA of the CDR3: TGTGCCAGCAGCGTAGCAAGTAGCGGGGTCACCGGGGAGCTGTTTTTT.

CDR3 loop: CASRTGGRNQPQHF. The CDR3 bases are TGTGCCAGCCGGACGGGGGGCCGGAATCAGCCCCAGCATTTT. The chain combines TRBV2 with TRBJ1-5; weak D call: TRBD1 (6 bases). Germline CDR1 SNHLY, CDR2 FYNNEI. The CDR3 runs 14 residues. Trimming removed 8 bases from V and 4 bases from J, with 15 bases in between.

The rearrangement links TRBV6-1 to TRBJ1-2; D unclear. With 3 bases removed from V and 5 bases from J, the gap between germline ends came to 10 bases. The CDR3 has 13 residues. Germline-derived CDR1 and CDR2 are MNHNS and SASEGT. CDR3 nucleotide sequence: TGTGCCAGCAGTGACCTGGAAGGGTATGGCTACACCTTC. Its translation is CASSDLEGYGYTF.

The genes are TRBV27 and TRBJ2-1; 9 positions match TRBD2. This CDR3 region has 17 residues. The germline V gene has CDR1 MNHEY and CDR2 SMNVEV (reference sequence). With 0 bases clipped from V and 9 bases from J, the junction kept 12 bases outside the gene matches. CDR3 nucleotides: TGTGCCAGCAGTTTATCGCTCCCTAGCGGGATGCGGGGTGAGCAGTTCTTC. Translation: CASSLSLPSGMRGEQFF.

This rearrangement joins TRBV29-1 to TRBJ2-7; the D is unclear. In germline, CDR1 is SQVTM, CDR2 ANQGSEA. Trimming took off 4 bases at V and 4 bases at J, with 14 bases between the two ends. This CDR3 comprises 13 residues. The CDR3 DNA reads TGCAGCGTTGTGAGTTCGGCCGGTTACGAGCAGTACTTC. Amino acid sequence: CSVVSSAGYEQYF.

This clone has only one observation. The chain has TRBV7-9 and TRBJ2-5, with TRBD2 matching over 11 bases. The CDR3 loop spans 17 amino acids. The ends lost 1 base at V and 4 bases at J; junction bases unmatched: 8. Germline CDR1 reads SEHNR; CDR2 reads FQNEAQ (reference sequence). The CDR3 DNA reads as TGTGCCAGCAGCTTAGGGGTAGCGGGAGGGCCGAGAGAGACCCAGTACTTC. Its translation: CASSLGVAGGPRETQYF.

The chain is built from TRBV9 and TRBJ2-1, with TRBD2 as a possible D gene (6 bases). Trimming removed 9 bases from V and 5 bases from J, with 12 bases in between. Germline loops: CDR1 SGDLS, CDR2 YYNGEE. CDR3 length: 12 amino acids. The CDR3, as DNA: TGTGCCACAGGCGGAGGGAACAATGAGCAGTTCTTC. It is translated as CATGGGNNEQFF.

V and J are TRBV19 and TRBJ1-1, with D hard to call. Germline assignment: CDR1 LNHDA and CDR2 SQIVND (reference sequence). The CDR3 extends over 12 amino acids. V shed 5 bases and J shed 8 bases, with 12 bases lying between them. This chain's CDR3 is CASSGRVGEAFF. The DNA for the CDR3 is TGTGCCAGTAGTGGGCGGGTCGGGGAAGCTTTCTTT.

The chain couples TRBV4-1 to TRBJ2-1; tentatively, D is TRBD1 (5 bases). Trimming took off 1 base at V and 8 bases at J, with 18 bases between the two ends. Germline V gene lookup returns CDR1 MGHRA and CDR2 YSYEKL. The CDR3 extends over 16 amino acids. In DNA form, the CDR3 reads TGCGCCAGCAGCCAAGCCCTCCATGGGCAGGGTGATGAGCAGTTCTTC. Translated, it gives CASSQALHGQGDEQFF.

The CDR3 loop is CASSMARGGRFSYF. The DNA of the CDR3 is TGTGCCAGTAGTATGGCTCGTGGGGGGCGCTTCTCATATTTT. The chain has TRBV19 and TRBJ1-3; D perhaps matches TRBD1 (6 bases). There are 14 residues in the CDR3. CDR1 is LNHDA, CDR2 SQIVND, per germline (reference sequence). V was cut by 3 bases and J by 15 bases, with 21 bases left in between.

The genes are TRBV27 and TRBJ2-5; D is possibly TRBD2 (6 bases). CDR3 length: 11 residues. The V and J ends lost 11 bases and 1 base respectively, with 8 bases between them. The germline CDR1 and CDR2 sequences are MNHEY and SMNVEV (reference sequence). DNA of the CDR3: TGTGCCTCCGGGGGCCAAGAGACCCAGTACTTC. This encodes CASGGQETQYF.

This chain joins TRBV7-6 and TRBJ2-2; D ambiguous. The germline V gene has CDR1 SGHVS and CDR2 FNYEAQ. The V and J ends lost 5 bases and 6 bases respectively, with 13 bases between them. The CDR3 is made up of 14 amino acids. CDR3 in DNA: TGTGCCAGCAGCCTGGACCGAGTACCCGGGGAGCTGTTTTTT. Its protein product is CASSLDRVPGELFF.

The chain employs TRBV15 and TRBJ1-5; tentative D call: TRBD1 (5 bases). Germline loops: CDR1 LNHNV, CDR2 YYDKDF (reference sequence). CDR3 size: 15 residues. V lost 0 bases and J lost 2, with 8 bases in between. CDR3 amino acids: CATSRDPGGNQPQHF. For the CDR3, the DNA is TGTGCCACCAGCAGAGATCCGGGGGGCAATCAGCCCCAGCATTTT.

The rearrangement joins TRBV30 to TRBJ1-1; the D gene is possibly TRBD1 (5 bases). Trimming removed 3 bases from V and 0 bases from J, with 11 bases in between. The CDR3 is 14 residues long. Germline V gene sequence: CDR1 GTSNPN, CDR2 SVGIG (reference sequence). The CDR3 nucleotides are TGTGCCTGGAGGAATGCAGGGATGAACACTGAAGCTTTCTTT. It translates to CAWRNAGMNTEAFF.

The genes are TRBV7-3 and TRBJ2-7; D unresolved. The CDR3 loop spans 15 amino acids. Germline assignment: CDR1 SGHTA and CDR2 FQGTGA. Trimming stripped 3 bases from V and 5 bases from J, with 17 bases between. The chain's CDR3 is CASSLAPSSLDEQYF. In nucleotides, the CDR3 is TGTGCCAGCAGCTTGGCCCCCAGCTCCCTCGACGAGCAGTACTTC.

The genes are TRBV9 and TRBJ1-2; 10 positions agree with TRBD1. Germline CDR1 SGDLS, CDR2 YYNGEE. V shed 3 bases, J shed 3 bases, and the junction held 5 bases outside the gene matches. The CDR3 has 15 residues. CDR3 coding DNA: TGTGCCAGCAGCGAGGGGACAGGGGCTGACTATGGCTACACCTTC. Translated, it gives CASSEGTGADYGYTF.

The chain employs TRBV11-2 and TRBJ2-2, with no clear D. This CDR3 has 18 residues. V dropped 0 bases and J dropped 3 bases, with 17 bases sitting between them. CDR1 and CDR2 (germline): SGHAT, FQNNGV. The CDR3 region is CASSLDEESGVYTGELFF. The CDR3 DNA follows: TGTGCCAGCAGCTTAGATGAGGAATCTGGGGTCTACACCGGGGAGCTGTTTTTT. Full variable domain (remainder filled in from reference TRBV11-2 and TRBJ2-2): EAGVAQSPRYKIIEKRQSVAFWCNPISGHATLYWYQQILGQGPKLLIQFQNNGVVDDSQLPKDRFSAERLKGVDSTLKIQPAKLEDSAVYLCASSLDEESGVYTGELFFGEGSRLTVL.

The CDR3 protein is CASRSLDNEQFF. In nucleotides, the CDR3 is TGTGCCAGCAGATCCTTGGACAATGAGCAGTTCTTC. The chain carries TRBV5-4 and TRBJ2-1; D is unclear. Germline V lookup: CDR1 SGHNT, CDR2 YYREEE (reference sequence). V lost 5 bases and J 5 bases, leaving 8 bases between the germline ends. The CDR3 has 12 amino acids. Looking up the rest from reference TRBV5-4 and TRBJ2-1 gives the full variable domain: ETGVTQSPTHLIKTRGQQVTLRCSSQSGHNTVSWYQQALGQGPQFIFQYYREEENGRGNFPPRFSGLQFPNYSSELNVNALELDDSALYLCASRSLDNEQFFGPGTRLTVL.

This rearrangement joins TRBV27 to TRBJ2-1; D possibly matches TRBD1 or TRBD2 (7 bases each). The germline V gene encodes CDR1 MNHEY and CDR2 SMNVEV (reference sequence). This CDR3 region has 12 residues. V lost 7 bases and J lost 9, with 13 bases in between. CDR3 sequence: CASTRGGREQFF. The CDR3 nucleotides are TGTGCCAGCACCAGGGGGGGGCGTGAGCAGTTCTTC.

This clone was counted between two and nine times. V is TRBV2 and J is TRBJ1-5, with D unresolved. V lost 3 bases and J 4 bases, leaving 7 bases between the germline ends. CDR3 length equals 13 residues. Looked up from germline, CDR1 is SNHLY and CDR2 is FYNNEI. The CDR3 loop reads CASSDSANQPQHF. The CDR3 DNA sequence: TGTGCCAGCAGTGACAGTGCGAATCAGCCCCAGCATTTT.

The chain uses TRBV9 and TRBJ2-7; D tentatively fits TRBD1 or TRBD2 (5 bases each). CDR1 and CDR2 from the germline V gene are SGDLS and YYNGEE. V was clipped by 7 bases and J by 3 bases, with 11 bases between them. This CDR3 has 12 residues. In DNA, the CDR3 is TGTGCCAGCGGGACGGGAAACTACGAGCAGTACTTC. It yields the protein CASGTGNYEQYF.

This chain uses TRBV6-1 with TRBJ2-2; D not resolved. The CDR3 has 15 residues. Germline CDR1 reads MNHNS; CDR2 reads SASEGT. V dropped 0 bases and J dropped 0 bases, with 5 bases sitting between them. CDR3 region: CASSEASANTGELFF. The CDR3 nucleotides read TGTGCCAGCAGTGAAGCCTCGGCGAACACCGGGGAGCTGTTTTTT.

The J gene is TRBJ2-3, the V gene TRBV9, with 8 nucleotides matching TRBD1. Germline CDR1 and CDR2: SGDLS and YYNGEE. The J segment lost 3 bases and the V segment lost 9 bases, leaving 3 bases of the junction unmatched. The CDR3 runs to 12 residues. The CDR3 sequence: CANRQGTDTQYF. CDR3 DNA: TGTGCCAACAGACAGGGGACAGATACGCAGTATTTT.

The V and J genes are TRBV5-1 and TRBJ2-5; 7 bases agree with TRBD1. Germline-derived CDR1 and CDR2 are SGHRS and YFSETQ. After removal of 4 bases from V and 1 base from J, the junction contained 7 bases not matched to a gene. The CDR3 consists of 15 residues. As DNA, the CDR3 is TGCGCCAGCAGCATGCTGACAGGGAGCCAAGAGACCCAGTACTTC. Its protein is CASSMLTGSQETQYF.

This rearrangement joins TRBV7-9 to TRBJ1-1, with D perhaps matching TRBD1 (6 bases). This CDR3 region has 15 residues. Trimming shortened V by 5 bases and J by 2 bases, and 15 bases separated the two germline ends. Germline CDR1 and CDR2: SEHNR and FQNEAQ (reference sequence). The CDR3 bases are TGTGCCAGCAGCAGCGCACAGGGTTTTAACACTGAAGCTTTCTTT. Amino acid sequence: CASSSAQGFNTEAFF.

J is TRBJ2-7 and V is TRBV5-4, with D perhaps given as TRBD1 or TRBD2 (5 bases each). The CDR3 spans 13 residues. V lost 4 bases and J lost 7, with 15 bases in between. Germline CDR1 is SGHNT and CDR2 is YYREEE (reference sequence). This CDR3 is CASSQGRGLEQYF. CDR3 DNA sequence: TGTGCCAGCAGCCAGGGACGGGGCTTGGAGCAGTACTTC.

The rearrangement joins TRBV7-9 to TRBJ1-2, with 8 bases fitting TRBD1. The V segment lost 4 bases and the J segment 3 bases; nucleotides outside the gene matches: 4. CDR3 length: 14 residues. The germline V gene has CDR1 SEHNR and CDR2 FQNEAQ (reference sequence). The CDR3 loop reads CASSSGQGYYGYTF. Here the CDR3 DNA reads TGTGCCAGCAGCTCCGGACAGGGTTACTATGGCTACACCTTC.

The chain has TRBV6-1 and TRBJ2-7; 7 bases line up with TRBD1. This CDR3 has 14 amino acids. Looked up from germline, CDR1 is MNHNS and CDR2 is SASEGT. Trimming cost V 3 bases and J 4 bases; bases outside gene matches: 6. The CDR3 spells CASSEWDSRYEQYF. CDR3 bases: TGTGCCAGCAGTGAGTGGGACAGTCGGTACGAGCAGTACTTC.